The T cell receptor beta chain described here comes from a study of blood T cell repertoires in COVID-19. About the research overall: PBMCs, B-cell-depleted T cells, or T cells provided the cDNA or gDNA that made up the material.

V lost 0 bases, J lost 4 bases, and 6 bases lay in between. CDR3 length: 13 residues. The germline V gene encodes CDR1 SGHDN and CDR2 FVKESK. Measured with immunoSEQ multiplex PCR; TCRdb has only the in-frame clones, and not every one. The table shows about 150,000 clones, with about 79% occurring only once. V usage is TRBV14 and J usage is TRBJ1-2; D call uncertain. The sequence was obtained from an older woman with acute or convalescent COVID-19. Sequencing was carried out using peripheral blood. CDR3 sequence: CASSQDRSYGYTF. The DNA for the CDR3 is TGTGCCAGCAGCCAAGACAGATCCTATGGCTACACCTTC.